A single T cell receptor beta chain is shown here with its context. Its antigen is undetermined. These data are taken from a study of post-analysis software for immune sequencing data. Overall study findings and caveats: In patients, five TRBV segments were more frequent than in controls, with TRBV5-6, TRBV5-1 and TRBV20-1 among them.

CDR3 length equals 13 residues. Germline lookup yields CDR1 MNHEY and CDR2 SMNVEV (reference sequence). The V segment lost 4 bases and the J segment 3 bases; nucleotides outside the gene matches: 2. Prepared TCR beta cDNA libraries contained unique molecular identifiers. TCRdb passed the PCR reads through MiXCR, listing each CDR3 protein once. The sample holds 650,000 to 900,000 distinct CDR3 sequences, approximately 44% seen once. The receptor's source is a girl aged 10 to 17 with multiple sclerosis. Specimen: blood. The chain carries TRBV27 and TRBJ1-1, with 7 bases lining up with TRBD1. CDR3 sequence reads: CASSSGGHTEAFF. DNA of the CDR3: TGTGCCAGCAGTTCAGGGGGACACACTGAAGCTTTCTTT.